The 25 T cell receptor beta chains below all came from one sample that was sequenced in a study of blood T cell repertoires in COVID-19. Sequenced by immunoSEQ multiplex PCR; TCRdb stores in-frame clones only, minus some. The repertoire includes approximately 200,000 clones, approximately 80% of them detected once, and 7.4% sits in the top ten. The sample taken for sequencing was peripheral blood. Receptor source: a woman between 50 and 59 years old with acute or convalescent COVID-19.

About this clone: At the DNA level, this CDR3 is encoded by other sequences in the same sample as well. The chain combines TRBV7-6 with TRBJ1-6, with D tentatively TRBD1 (6 bases). Looked up from germline, CDR1 is SGHVS and CDR2 is FNYEAQ. This CDR3 comprises 15 residues. V lost 1 base and J lost 4, with 8 bases in between. The CDR3 bases are TGTGCCAGCAGCTTAGGGCAGGGGTATAATTCACCCCTCCACTTT. The encoded protein is CASSLGQGYNSPLHF.

This clone occurred a few times. The V gene is TRBV5-4, the J gene TRBJ1-2, with D possibly being TRBD1 (5 bases). V was clipped by 6 bases and J by 3 bases, with 18 bases between them. The CDR3 sequence is 15 residues long. Germline lookup yields CDR1 SGHNT and CDR2 YYREEE (reference sequence). The CDR3 sequence is CASTPPGLADYGYTF. CDR3 nucleotides: TGTGCCAGCACCCCCCCAGGGTTGGCGGACTATGGCTACACCTTC.

The chain employs TRBV19 and TRBJ2-1, with TRBD2 as a possible D gene (6 bases). Germline V gene data show CDR1 as LNHDA and CDR2 as SQIVND (reference sequence). Trimming took off 11 bases at V and 8 bases at J, with 13 bases between the two ends. The CDR3 is made up of 11 amino acids. In DNA, the CDR3 is TGTGCCCTCGGGGGTGCGGATGAGCAGTTCTTC. This sequence encodes CALGGADEQFF.

CDR3 region: CASSLASPDTQYF. In DNA form, the CDR3 reads TGTGCCAGCAGTTTAGCCAGTCCAGATACGCAGTATTTT. This chain connects TRBV28 to TRBJ2-3; D uncertain. V gave up 2 bases and J gave up 4 bases, with 7 bases separating them. Germline V lookup: CDR1 MDHEN, CDR2 SYDVKM. The CDR3 has 13 amino acids. Combining the CDR3 with reference TRBV28 and TRBJ2-3 gives the whole variable domain DVKVTQSSRYLVKRTGEKVFLECVQDMDHENMFWYRQDPGLGLRLIYFSYDVKMKEKGDIPEGYSVSREKKERFSLILESASTNQTSMYLCASSLASPDTQYFGPGTRLTVL.

The chain is built from TRBV5-4 and TRBJ1-2; D is perhaps TRBD1 (6 bases). Per germline, CDR1 SGHNT and CDR2 YYREEE (reference sequence). The CDR3 spans 12 residues. V was pared by 2 bases and J by 6 bases, with 8 bases between. The CDR3 sequence: CASSFSGDGYTF. The CDR3 region has the DNA TGTGCCAGCAGCTTTTCAGGGGATGGCTACACCTTC.

The chain carries TRBV12-5 and TRBJ2-5, with 7 bases fitting TRBD1. V shed 1 base, J shed 4 bases, and the junction held 6 bases outside the gene matches. From germline, CDR1 is LGHNT and CDR2 FRNRAP. The CDR3 has 15 amino acids. The CDR3 DNA sequence: TGTGCTAGTGGTTTGGGGACAGGATTCGGAGAGACCCAGTACTTC. This sequence encodes CASGLGTGFGETQYF.

The chain is built from TRBV6-5 and TRBJ2-5; 10 nucleotides match TRBD2. The ends lost 7 bases at V and 4 bases at J; junction bases unmatched: 3. Germline V CDR1 and CDR2: MNHEY, SVGAGI. The CDR3 runs to 13 residues. The CDR3 DNA follows: TGTGCCAGCAACAGCGGGGGGGCAGAGACCCAGTACTTC. Its protein is CASNSGGAETQYF.

V usage is TRBV5-4 and J usage is TRBJ1-6; 9 positions match TRBD1. The CDR3 totals 15 residues. Germline V lookup: CDR1 SGHNT, CDR2 YYREEE (reference sequence). The junction had 2 bases not matched to a gene; V was cut back by 2 bases and J by 5 bases. The CDR3 DNA reads as TGTGCCAGCAGCTTAGGACAGGGGCATAATTCACCCCTCCACTTT. This sequence encodes CASSLGQGHNSPLHF. Based on the CDR3 plus reference TRBV5-4 and TRBJ1-6, the full variable domain is ETGVTQSPTHLIKTRGQQVTLRCSSQSGHNTVSWYQQALGQGPQFIFQYYREEENGRGNFPPRFSGLQFPNYSSELNVNALELDDSALYLCASSLGQGHNSPLHFGNGTRLTVT.

The chain is built from TRBV7-2 and TRBJ2-3; TRBD2 aligns across 7 bases. The V gene end was trimmed by 4 bases and the J gene end by 0 bases; junction bases not matched to a gene: 13. This CDR3 has 18 amino acids. Per germline, CDR1 SGHTA and CDR2 FQGNSA. This CDR3 is CASSSRQAGPGSTDTQYF. The CDR3 coding sequence is TGTGCCAGCAGCTCCCGGCAAGCGGGGCCTGGAAGCACAGATACGCAGTATTTT. Supplemented by reference TRBV7-2 and TRBJ2-3, the full variable domain reads GAGVSQSPSNKVTEKGKDVELRCDPISGHTALYWYRQSLGQGLEFLIYFQGNSAPDKSGLPSDRFSAERTGGSVSTLTIQRTQQEDSAVYLCASSSRQAGPGSTDTQYFGPGTRLTVL.

The rearrangement joins TRBV7-2 to TRBJ2-2; 7 bases line up with TRBD1. Germline CDR1 is SGHTA and CDR2 is FQGNSA. The CDR3 is 16 residues long. V dropped 3 bases and J dropped 2; count of bases not matched to a gene: 6. The CDR3 nucleotides read TGTGCCAGCAGCTTGGACAGGAATATTAACACCGGGGAGCTGTTTTTT. It yields the protein CASSLDRNINTGELFF.

The chain is built from TRBV28 and TRBJ1-6; 9 nucleotides line up with TRBD1. In germline, CDR1 is MDHEN, CDR2 SYDVKM. The CDR3 length is 15 residues. The ends lost 2 bases at V and 13 bases at J; junction bases unmatched: 9. CDR3 loop: CASSLGTGYRLPLHF. The CDR3 coding sequence is TGTGCCAGCAGTTTAGGGACAGGGTACAGATTGCCCCTCCACTTT.

This rearrangement joins TRBV5-1 to TRBJ2-3; D remains ambiguous. The CDR3 is 14 amino acids. Trimming removed 1 base from V and 2 bases from J, with 8 bases in between. Germline V gene lookup returns CDR1 SGHRS and CDR2 YFSETQ. The chain's CDR3 is CASSLPGSTDTQYF. DNA for the CDR3: TGCGCCAGCAGCTTGCCGGGTTCCACAGATACGCAGTATTTT.

The chain uses TRBV21-1 and TRBJ2-2; the listed D gene, TRBD1, was not tested against the DNA. TRBV21-1 constitutes a pseudogene. The CDR3 is made up of 19 amino acids. For the CDR3, the DNA is TGTGCCAGCCCATGCTCCCGTAAGACGGGACAGGGGAACACCGGGGAGCTGTTTTTT. Translated: CASPCSRKTGQGNTGELFF.

This chain connects TRBV28 to TRBJ1-2; D is unclear. Trimming stripped 5 bases from V and 4 bases from J, with 17 bases between. CDR1 MDHEN and CDR2 SYDVKM come from the germline V gene. This CDR3 spans 15 amino acids. CDR3 DNA sequence: TGTGCCAGCAGTGCTCAGGCAAAAACCCGCTATGGCTACACCTTC. It encodes CASSAQAKTRYGYTF.

Only one count was recorded for this clone. This chain links TRBV19 with TRBJ2-3; 9 nucleotides align to TRBD2. The CDR3 runs 14 residues. Germline CDR1 and CDR2: LNHDA and SQIVND (reference sequence). V was pared by 7 bases and J by 0 bases, with 2 bases of the junction left unmatched. In DNA, the CDR3 is TGTGCCAGTAAGCTAGCGGGGAGCACAGATACGCAGTATTTT. Its protein product is CASKLAGSTDTQYF.

The table lists this clone with a count of one. The gene calls are TRBV28 and TRBJ1-2, with D unresolved. Looked up from germline, CDR1 is MDHEN and CDR2 is SYDVKM. The germline V and J ends were trimmed by 4 bases and 0 bases, with 9 bases remaining between them. The CDR3 runs to 14 residues. The CDR3 region is CASSSIQANYGYTF. CDR3 coding DNA: TGTGCCAGCAGTTCCATACAAGCTAACTATGGCTACACCTTC.

This chain uses TRBV6-5 with TRBJ1-2; D is undetermined. V lost 5 bases to trimming and J lost 4 bases, with 17 bases between them. The CDR3 runs to 15 residues. Germline V lookup: CDR1 MNHEY, CDR2 SVGAGI. The CDR3 DNA sequence: TGTGCCAGCAGTATCCGGGGAGTCGGCTCCTATGGCTACACCTTC. Encoded protein: CASSIRGVGSYGYTF.

The V call is TRBV7-2, the J call TRBJ1-1; D unclear. V lost 2 bases and J 0 bases, leaving 13 bases between the germline ends. The CDR3 extends over 16 amino acids. The germline gives CDR1 SGHTA, CDR2 FQGNSA. The DNA for the CDR3 is TGTGCCAGCAGCTTATACGCCGGTCAATTGAACACTGAAGCTTTCTTT. The encoded protein is CASSLYAGQLNTEAFF.

This chain links TRBV28 with TRBJ1-1; D is undetermined. Germline V gene sequence: CDR1 MDHEN, CDR2 SYDVKM. V lost 6 bases, J lost 2 bases, and 13 bases lay in between. The CDR3 is 14 amino acids. CDR3 coding DNA: TGTGCCAGCAGCCTCAGGAATACAAACACTGAAGCTTTCTTT. It yields the protein CASSLRNTNTEAFF.

The table lists this clone with a count of one. The chain links TRBV6-2 or TRBV6-3 to TRBJ2-7; TRBD2 might be the D (6 bases). CDR3 length: 14 residues. V lost 4 bases, J lost 5 bases, and 15 bases lay in between. The V gene's germline CDR1 is MNHEY and CDR2 SVGEGT. The CDR3 DNA sequence: TGTGCCAGCAGTTTCCAGGGAGGCCCCCACGAGCAGTACTTC. Residues: CASSFQGGPHEQYF.

V usage is TRBV6-5 and J usage is TRBJ2-2, with 14 nucleotides matching TRBD2. The CDR3 is 15 residues long. Trimming removed 6 bases from V and 4 bases from J; junction bases left unmatched: 1. Germline values: CDR1 MNHEY, CDR2 SVGAGI. This chain's CDR3 is CASRGTSGGTGELFF. CDR3 nucleotide sequence: TGTGCCAGCAGGGGGACTAGCGGGGGCACCGGGGAGCTGTTTTTT.

The gene calls are TRBV3-1 (or the pseudogene TRBV3-2) and TRBJ2-7, with 7 bases fitting TRBD1. The CDR3 loop spans 14 amino acids. Germline lookup yields CDR1 LGHDT and CDR2 YNNKEL (reference sequence). The V gene end was trimmed by 4 bases and the J gene end by 4 bases; junction bases not matched to a gene: 7. The CDR3 region is CASSLDRWGYEQYF. CDR3 nucleotide sequence: TGTGCCAGCAGCCTGGACAGGTGGGGATACGAGCAGTACTTC.

This chain joins TRBV30 and TRBJ2-7, with D perhaps TRBD2 (5 bases). The CDR3 sequence is 11 residues long. The V end lost 2 bases, the J end lost 5 bases, and 7 bases lay between the germline ends. Germline lookup yields CDR1 GTSNPN and CDR2 SVGIG (reference sequence). The CDR3 reads CAWSTRHEQYF. CDR3 sequence (DNA): TGTGCCTGGAGTACTAGGCACGAGCAGTACTTC.

The chain recombines TRBV19 with TRBJ2-1, with 8 bases matching TRBD1. The CDR3 covers 14 residues. J lost 9 bases, V lost 8 bases, and 12 bases had no gene match. Germline-derived CDR1 and CDR2 are LNHDA and SQIVND (reference sequence). The CDR3 nucleotides read TGTGCCAGTGGTGACAGGGGAGGACGAGGTGAGCAGTTCTTC. This encodes CASGDRGGRGEQFF.

The chain employs TRBV15 and TRBJ1-1; possible D gene TRBD1, 5 bases. The germline V gene has CDR1 LNHNV and CDR2 YYDKDF (reference sequence). The CDR3 is 14 residues long. Between the trimmed V and J ends, which lost 0 bases and 1 base, there was a span of 6 bases. This CDR3 is CATSRDRANTEAFF. CDR3 bases: TGTGCCACCAGCAGAGACAGGGCGAACACTGAAGCTTTCTTT.